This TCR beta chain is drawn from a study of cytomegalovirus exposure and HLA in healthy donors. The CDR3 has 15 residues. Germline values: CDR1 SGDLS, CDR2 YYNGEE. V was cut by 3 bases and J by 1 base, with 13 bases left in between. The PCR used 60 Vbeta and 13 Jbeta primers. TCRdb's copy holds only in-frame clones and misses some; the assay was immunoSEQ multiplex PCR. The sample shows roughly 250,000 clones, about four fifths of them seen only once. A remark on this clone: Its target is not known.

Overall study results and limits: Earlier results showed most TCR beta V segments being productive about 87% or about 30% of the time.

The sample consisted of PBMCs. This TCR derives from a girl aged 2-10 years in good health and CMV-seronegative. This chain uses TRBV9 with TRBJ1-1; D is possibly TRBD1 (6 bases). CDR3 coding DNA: TGTGCCAGCAGCGGGCAGGGGCTGAGGAACACTGAAGCTTTCTTT. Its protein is CASSGQGLRNTEAFF.